This TCR beta chain was recovered during a study of shared clonotypes between healthy human individuals. Sequenced by immunoSEQ multiplex PCR; TCRdb stores in-frame clones only, minus some. The sample has around 2.3 million clones; around 95% are singletons. Germline V gene data show CDR1 as MDHEN and CDR2 as SYDVKM. The ends were cut back, 7 bases at V and 0 bases at J, with 9 bases in the middle. The CDR3 runs to 13 residues. The sequenced material came from naive CD4+ T cells sorted from blood. The subset: CD45RA+ positively selected. The chain employs TRBV28 and TRBJ1-2, with D perhaps matching TRBD1 (6 bases). This clonotype originated in a man between 18 and 29 years old in good health. The CDR3 reads CASMWTANYGYTF. As DNA, the CDR3 is TGTGCCAGCATGTGGACAGCTAACTATGGCTACACCTTC.